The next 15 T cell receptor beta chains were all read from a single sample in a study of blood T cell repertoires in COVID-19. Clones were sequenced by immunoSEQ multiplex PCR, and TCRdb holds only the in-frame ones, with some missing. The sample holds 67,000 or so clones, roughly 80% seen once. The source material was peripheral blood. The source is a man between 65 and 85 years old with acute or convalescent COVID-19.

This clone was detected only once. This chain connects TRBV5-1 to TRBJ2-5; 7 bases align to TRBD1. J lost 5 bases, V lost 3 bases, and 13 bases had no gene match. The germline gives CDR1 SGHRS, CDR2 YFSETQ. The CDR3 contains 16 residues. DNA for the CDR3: TGCGCCAGCAGCTCCGTCCGACAGGGATTGATGGAGACCCAGTACTTC. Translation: CASSSVRQGLMETQYF.

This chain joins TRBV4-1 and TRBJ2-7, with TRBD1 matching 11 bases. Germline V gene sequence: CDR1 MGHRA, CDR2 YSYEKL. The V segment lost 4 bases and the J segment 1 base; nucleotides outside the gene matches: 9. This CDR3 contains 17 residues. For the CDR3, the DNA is TGCGCCAGCAGCCCCCTGCAAGGACAGGGGGCGTCCTACGAGCAGTACTTC. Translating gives CASSPLQGQGASYEQYF.

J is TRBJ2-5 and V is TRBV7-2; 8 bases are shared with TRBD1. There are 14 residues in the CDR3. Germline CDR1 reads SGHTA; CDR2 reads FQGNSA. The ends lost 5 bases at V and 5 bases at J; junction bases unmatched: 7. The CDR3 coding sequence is TGTGCCAGCAGCCCCCGCAGGGGGCGGGAGACCCAGTACTTC. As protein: CASSPRRGRETQYF.

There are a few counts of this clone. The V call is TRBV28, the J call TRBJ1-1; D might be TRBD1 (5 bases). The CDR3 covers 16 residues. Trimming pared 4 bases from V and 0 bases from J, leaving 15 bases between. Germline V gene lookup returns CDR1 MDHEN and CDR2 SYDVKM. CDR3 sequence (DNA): TGTGCCAGCAGTTCCCCCCGGTGGGGCATGAACACTGAAGCTTTCTTT. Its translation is CASSSPRWGMNTEAFF.

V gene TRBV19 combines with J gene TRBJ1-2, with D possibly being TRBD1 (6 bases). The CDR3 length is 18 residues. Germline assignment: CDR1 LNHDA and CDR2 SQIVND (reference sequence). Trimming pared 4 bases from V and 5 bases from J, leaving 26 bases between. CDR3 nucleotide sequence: TGTGCCAGTAGTACCGGCTTTTTAACCCGGGACATCCTGTATGGCTACACCTTC. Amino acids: CASSTGFLTRDILYGYTF.

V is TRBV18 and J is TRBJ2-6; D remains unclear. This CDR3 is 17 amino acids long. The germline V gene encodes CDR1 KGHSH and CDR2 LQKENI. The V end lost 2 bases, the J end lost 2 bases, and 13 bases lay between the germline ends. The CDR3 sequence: CASSPALRRTGANVLTF. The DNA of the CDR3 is TGTGCCAGCTCACCAGCCCTCAGGCGTACTGGGGCCAACGTCCTGACTTTC.

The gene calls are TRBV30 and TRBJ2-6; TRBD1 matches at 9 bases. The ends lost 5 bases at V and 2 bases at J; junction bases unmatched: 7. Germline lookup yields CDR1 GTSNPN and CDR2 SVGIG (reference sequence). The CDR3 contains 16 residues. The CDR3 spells CAWATGGIPGANVLTF. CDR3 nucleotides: TGTGCCTGGGCGACAGGGGGAATCCCTGGGGCCAACGTCCTGACTTTC. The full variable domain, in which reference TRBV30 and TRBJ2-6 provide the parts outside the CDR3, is SQTIHQWPATLVQPVGSPLSLECTVEGTSNPNLYWYRQAAGRGLQLLFYSVGIGQISSEVPQNLSASRPQDRQFILSSKKLLLSDSGFYLCAWATGGIPGANVLTFGAGSRLTVL.

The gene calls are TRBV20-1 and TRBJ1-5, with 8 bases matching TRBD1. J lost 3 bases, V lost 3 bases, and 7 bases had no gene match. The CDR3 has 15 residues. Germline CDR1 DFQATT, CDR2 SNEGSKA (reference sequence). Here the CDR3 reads CSASGGQVPNQPQHF. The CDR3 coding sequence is TGCAGTGCTAGTGGGGGACAGGTTCCCAATCAGCCCCAGCATTTT.

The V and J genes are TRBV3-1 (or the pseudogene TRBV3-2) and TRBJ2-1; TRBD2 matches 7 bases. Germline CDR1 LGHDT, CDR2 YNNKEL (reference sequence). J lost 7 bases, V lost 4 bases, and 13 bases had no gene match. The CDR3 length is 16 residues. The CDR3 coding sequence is TGTGCCAGCAGCCCTCCAGAGGCGGGAGTAAAGAATGAGCAGTTCTTC. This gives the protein CASSPPEAGVKNEQFF.

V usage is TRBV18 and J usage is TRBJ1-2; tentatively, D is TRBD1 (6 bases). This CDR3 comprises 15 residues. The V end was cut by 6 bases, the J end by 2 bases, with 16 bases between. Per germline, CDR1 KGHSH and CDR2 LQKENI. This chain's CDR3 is CASSSTGGPNYGYTF. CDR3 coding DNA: TGTGCCAGCTCCTCGACGGGGGGGCCAAACTATGGCTACACCTTC.

The CDR3 DNA sequence: TGTGCCAGCAGACCCGGGACTAGCGCTAACAATGAGCAGTTCTTC. Its translation is CASRPGTSANNEQFF. The V call is TRBV2, the J call TRBJ2-1; 10 positions agree with TRBD2. Unmatched junction bases numbered 7, after V lost 6 bases and J lost 5 bases. CDR1 is SNHLY, CDR2 FYNNEI, per germline. The CDR3 sequence is 15 residues long. Combining the CDR3 with reference TRBV2 and TRBJ2-1 gives the whole variable domain EPEVTQTPSHQVTQMGQEVILRCVPISNHLYFYWYRQILGQKVEFLVSFYNNEISEKSEIFDDQFSVERPDGSNFTLKIRSTKLEDSAMYFCASRPGTSANNEQFFGPGTRLTVL.

The DNA for the CDR3 is TGTGCCAGCAGTTTATCGGGGGGACCTAACTATGGCTACACCTTC. Translated, it gives CASSLSGGPNYGYTF. V usage is TRBV27 and J usage is TRBJ1-2, with D tentatively TRBD1 (5 bases). CDR3 length: 15 amino acids. V dropped 0 bases and J dropped 0 bases, with 8 bases sitting between them. CDR1 and CDR2 from the germline V gene are MNHEY and SMNVEV (reference sequence).

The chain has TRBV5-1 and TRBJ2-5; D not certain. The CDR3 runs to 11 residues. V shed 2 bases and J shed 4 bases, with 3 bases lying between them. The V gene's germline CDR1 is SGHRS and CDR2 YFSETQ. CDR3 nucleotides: TGCGCCAGCAGCTTCTCAGAGACCCAGTACTTC. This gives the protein CASSFSETQYF.

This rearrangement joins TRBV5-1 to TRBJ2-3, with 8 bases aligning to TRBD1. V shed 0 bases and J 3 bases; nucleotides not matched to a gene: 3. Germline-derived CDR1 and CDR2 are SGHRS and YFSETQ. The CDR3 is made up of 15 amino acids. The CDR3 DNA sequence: TGCGCCAGCAGCTTGGAGGACAGGGAGACAGATACGCAGTATTTT. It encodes CASSLEDRETDTQYF.

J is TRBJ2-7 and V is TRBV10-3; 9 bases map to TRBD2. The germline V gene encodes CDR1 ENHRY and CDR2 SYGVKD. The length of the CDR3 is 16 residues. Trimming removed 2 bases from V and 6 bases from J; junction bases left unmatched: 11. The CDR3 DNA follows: TGTGCCATCAGTGAGGGATTTGTAGCGGGAGACGGCGAGCAGTACTTC. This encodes CAISEGFVAGDGEQYF.